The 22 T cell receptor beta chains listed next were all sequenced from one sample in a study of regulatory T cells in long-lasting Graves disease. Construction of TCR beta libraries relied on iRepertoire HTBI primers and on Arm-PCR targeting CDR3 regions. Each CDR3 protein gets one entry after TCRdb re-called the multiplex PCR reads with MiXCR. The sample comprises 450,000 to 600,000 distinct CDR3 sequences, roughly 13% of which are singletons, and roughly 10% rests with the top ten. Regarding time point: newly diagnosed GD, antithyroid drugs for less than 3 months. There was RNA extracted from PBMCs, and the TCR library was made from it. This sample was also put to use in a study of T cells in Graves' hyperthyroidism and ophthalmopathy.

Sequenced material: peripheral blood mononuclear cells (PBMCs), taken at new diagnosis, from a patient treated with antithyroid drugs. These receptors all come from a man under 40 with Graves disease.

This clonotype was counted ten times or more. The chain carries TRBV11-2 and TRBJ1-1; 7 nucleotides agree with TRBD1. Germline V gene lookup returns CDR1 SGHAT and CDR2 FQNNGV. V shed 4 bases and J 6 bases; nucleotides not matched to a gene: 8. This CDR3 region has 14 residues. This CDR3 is CASSWNRDRAEAFF. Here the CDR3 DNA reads TGTGCCAGCAGCTGGAACAGGGACAGAGCTGAAGCTTTCTTT.

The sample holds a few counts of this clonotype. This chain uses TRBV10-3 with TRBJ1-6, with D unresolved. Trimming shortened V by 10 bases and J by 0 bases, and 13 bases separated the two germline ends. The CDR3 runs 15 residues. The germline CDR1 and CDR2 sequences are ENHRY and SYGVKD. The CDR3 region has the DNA TGTGCCACGGCGCCTGGGAGCTCCTATAATTCACCCCTCCACTTT. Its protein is CATAPGSSYNSPLHF.

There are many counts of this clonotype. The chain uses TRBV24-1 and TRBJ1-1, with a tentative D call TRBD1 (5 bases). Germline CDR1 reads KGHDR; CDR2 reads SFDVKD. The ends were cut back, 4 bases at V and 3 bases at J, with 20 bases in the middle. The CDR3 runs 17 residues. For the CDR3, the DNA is TGTGCCACCAGTGACGGGTACGGTGGGGGTGGTTACACTGAAGCTTTCTTT. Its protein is CATSDGYGGGGYTEAFF.

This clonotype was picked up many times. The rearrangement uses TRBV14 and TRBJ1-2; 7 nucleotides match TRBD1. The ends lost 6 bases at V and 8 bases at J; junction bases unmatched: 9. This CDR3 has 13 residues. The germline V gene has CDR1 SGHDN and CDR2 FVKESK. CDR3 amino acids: CASRQQGMSGYTF. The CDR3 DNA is TGTGCCAGCAGGCAACAGGGGATGTCCGGCTACACCTTC. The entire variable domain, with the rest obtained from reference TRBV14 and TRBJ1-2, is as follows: EAGVTQFPSHSVIEKGQTVTLRCDPISGHDNLYWYRRVMGKEIKFLLHFVKESKQDESGMPNNRFLAERTGGTYSTLKVQPAELEDSGVYFCASRQQGMSGYTFGSGTRLTVV.

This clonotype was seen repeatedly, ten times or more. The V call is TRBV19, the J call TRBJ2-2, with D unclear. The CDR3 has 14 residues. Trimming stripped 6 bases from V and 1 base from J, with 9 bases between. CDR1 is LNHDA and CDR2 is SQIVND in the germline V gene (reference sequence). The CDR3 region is CASSFKVNTGELFF. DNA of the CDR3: TGTGCCAGTAGCTTCAAAGTGAACACCGGGGAGCTGTTTTTT.

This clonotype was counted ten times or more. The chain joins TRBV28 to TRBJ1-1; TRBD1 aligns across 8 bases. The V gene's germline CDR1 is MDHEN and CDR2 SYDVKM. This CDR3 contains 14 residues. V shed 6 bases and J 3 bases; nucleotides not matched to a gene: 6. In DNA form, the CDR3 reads TGTGCCAGCAGACGACAGGGGCTCTACACTGAAGCTTTCTTT. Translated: CASRRQGLYTEAFF.

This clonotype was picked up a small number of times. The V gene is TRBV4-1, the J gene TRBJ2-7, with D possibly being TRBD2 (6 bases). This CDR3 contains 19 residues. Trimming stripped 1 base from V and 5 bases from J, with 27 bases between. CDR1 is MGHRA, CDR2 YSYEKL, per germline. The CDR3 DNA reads TGCGCCAGCAGCCAAGGGGGAAGGAGGGTTGAGGGGAAAAGGCACGAGCAGTACTTC. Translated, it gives CASSQGGRRVEGKRHEQYF.

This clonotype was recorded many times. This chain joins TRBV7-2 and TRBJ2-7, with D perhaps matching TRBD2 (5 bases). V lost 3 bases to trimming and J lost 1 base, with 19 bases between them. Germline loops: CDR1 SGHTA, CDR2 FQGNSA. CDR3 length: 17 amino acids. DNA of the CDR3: TGTGCCAGCAGCTTGTTCGCCGTCCGGACTCTTTCCTACGAGCAGTACTTC. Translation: CASSLFAVRTLSYEQYF.

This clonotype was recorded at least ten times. CDR3 DNA: TGTGCCAGCAGCCTCCGGACAGGGGCTCTTAGCAATCAGCCCCAGCATTTT. As protein: CASSLRTGALSNQPQHF. The chain uses TRBV7-2 and TRBJ1-5; 9 bases are shared with TRBD1. The germline V gene encodes CDR1 SGHTA and CDR2 FQGNSA. The CDR3 is 17 residues long. The junction had 8 bases not matched to a gene; V was cut back by 5 bases and J by 0 bases. Combining the CDR3 with reference TRBV7-2 and TRBJ1-5 gives the whole variable domain GAGVSQSPSNKVTEKGKDVELRCDPISGHTALYWYRQSLGQGLEFLIYFQGNSAPDKSGLPSDRFSAERTGGSVSTLTIQRTQQEDSAVYLCASSLRTGALSNQPQHFGDGTRLSIL.

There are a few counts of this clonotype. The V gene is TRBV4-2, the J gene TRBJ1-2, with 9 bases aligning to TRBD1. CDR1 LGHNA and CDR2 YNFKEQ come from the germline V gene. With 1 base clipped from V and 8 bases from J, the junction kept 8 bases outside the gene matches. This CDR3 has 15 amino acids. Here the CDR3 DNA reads TGTGCCAGCAGCCAAGGGGGGACAGGGACTCGGGGCTACACCTTC. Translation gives CASSQGGTGTRGYTF.

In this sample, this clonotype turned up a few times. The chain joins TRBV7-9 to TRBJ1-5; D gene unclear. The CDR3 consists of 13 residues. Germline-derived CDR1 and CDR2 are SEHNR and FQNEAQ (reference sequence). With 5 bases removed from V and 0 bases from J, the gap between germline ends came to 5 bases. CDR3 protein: CASSHNSNQPQHF. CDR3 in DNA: TGTGCCAGCAGCCACAATAGCAATCAGCCCCAGCATTTT.

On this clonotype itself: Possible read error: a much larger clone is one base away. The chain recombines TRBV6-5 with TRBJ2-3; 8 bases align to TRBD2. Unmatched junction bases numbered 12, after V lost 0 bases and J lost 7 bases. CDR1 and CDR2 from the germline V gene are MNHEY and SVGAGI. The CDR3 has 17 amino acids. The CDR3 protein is CASSYSPGRASLNTQYF. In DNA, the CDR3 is TGTGCCAGCAGTTACTCCCCCGGGAGGGCCTCGTTAAATACGCAGTATTTT.

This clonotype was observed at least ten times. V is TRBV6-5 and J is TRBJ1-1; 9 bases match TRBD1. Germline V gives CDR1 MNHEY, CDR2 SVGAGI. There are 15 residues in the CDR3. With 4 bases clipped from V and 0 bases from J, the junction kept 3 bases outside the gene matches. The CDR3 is CASSFNRGLNTEAFF. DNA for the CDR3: TGTGCCAGCAGTTTTAACAGGGGGCTGAACACTGAAGCTTTCTTT.

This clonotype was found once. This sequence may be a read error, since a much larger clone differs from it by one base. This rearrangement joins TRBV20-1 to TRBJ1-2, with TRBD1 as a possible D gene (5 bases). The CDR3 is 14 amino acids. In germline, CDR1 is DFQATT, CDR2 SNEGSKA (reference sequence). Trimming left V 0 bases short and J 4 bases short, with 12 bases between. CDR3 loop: CSARDDSYSYGYTF. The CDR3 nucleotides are TGCAGTGCTAGAGATGACAGCTACTCCTATGGCTACACCTTC.

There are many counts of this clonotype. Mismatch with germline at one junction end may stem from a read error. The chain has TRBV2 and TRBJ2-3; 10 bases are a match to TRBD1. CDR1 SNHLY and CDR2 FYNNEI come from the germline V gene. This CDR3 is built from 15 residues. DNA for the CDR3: TGCGCCAGCAGAACCGGGACAGGGGGCACAGATACGCAGTATTTT. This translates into CASRTGTGGTDTQYF.

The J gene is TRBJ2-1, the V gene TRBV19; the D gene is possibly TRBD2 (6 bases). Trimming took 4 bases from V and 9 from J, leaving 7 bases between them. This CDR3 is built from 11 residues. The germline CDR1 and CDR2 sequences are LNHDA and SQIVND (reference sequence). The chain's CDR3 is CASSNGGEQFF. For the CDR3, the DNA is TGTGCCAGTAGTAACGGGGGTGAGCAGTTCTTC. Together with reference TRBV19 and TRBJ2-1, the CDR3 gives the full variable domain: DGGITQSPKYLFRKEGQNVTLSCEQNLNHDAMYWYRQDPGQGLRLIYYSQIVNDFQKGDIAEGYSVSREKKESFPLTVTSAQKNPTAFYLCASSNGGEQFFGPGTRLTVL.

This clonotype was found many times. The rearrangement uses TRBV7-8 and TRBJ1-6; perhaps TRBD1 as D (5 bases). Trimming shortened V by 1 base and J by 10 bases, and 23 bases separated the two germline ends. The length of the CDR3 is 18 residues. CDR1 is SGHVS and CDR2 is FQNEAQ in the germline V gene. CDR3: CASSLVGTDHNRGSPLHF. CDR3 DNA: TGTGCCAGCAGCTTAGTAGGGACGGACCACAATCGAGGGTCACCCCTCCACTTT.

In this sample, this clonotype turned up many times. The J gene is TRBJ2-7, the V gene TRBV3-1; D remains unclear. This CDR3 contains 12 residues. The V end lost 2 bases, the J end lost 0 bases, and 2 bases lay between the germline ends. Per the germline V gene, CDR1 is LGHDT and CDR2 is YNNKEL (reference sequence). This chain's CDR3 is CASSQHSYEQYF. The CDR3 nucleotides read TGTGCCAGCAGCCAACACTCCTACGAGCAGTACTTC.

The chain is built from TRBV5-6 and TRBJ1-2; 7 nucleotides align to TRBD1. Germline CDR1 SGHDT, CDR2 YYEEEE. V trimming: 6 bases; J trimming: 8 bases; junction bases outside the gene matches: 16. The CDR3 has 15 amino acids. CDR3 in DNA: TGTGCCAGCACCCTAACGATGACAGGGAGACAAGGCTACACCTTC. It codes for CASTLTMTGRQGYTF.

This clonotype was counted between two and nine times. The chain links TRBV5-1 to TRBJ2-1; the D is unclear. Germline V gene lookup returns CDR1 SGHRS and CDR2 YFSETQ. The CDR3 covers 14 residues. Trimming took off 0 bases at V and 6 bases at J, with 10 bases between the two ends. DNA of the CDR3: TGCGCCAGCAGCTTGGCACTTCCCCTCAATGAGCAGTTCTTC. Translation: CASSLALPLNEQFF.

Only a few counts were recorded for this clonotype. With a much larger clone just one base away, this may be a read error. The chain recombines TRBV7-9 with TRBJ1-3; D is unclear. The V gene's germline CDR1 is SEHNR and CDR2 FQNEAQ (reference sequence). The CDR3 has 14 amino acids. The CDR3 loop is CASSLVSSGNTVYF. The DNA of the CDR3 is TGTGCCAGCAGCTTAGTCAGCTCTGGAAACACCGTATATTTT.

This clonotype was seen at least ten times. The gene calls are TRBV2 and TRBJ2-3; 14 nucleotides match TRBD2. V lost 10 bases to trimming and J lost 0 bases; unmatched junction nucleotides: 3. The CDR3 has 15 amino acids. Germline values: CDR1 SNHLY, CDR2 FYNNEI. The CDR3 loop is CAIRLAGGSTDTQYF. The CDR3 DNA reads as TGTGCCATTAGACTAGCGGGAGGGAGCACAGATACGCAGTATTTT.